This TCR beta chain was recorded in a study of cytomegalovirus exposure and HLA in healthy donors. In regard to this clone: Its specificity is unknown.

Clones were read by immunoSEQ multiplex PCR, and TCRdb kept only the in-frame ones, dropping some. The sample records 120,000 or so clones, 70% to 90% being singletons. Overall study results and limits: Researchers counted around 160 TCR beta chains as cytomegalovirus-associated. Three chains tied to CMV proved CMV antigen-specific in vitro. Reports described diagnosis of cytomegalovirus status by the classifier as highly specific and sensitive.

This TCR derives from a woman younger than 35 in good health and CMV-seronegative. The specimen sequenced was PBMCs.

CDR3 residues: CASSPGTDVLTF. The CDR3, as DNA: TGTGCCAGCAGCCCCGGGACAGACGTCCTGACTTTC. The chain joins TRBV7-3 to TRBJ2-6; 7 bases are a match to TRBD1. Trimming removed 5 bases from V and 11 bases from J; junction bases left unmatched: 3. CDR3 length equals 12 residues. Per germline, CDR1 SGHTA and CDR2 FQGTGA.